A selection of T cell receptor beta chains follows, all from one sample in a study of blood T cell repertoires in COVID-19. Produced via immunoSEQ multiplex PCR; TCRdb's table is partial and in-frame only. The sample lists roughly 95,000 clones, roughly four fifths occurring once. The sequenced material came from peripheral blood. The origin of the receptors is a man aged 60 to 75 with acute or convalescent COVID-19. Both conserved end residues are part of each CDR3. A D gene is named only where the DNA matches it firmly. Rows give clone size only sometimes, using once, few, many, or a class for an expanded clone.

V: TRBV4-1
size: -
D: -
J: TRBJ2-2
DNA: TGCGCCAGCAGCCAAGACTCCCCGGCAGGGCCGAACACCGGGGAGCTGTTTTTT
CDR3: CASSQDSPAGPNTGELFF

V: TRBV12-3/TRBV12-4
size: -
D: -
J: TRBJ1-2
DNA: TGTGCCAGCAGTCTCCAGACAGCCTATGGCTACACCTTC
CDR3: CASSLQTAYGYTF

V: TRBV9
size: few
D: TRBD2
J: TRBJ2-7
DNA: TGTGCCAGCACCCAAGGTACGGGGGGCGAGCAGTACTTC
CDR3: CASTQGTGGEQYF

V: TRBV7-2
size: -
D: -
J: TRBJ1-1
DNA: TGTGCCAGCAGCTTAGCGCGGGGAAGCACTGAAGCTTTCTTT
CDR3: CASSLARGSTEAFF

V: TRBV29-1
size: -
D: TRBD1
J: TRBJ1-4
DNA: TGCAGCGCATTGGGCGCAGGGGGCAGGGAAAAACTGTTTTTT
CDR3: CSALGAGGREKLFF

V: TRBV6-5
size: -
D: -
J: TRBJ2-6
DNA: TGTGCCAGCAGGCCAGGGGATTCTGGGGCCAACGTCCTGACTTTC
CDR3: CASRPGDSGANVLTF

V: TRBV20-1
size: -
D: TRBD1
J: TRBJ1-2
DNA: TGCAGTGCTAGTTTGGGACAGGGTTCTTTAGGCTACACCTTC
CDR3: CSASLGQGSLGYTF

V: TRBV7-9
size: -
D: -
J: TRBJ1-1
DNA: TGTGCCAGCAGCCTACAGGGTGGTAGCACTGAAGCTTTCTTT
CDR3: CASSLQGGSTEAFF

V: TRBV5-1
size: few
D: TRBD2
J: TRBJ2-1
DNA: TGCGCCAGCAGCTTGGGACTAGCTTCCTACAATGAGCAGTTCTTC
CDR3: CASSLGLASYNEQFF

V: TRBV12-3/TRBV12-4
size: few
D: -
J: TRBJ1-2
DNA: TGTGCCAGCAGTTACAACGATGGCTACACCTTC
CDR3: CASSYNDGYTF

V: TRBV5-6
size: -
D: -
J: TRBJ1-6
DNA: TGTGCCAGCAGCTTGGACACCTATAATTCACCCCTCCACTTT
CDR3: CASSLDTYNSPLHF

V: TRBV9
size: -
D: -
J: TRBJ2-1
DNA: TGTGCCAGCAGCGTAGTAATCTCCTACAATGAGCAGTTCTTC
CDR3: CASSVVISYNEQFF

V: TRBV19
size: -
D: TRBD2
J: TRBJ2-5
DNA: TGTGCCAGTAGCCTACGGCCCATGACTAGCGGAGAGACCCAGTACTTC
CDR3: CASSLRPMTSGETQYF

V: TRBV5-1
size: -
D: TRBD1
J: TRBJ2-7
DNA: TGCGCCAGCAGCCGGACAGGGAACTACGAGCAGTACTTC
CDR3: CASSRTGNYEQYF

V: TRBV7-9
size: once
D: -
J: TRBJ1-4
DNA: TGTGCCAGCAGCTTAGTCCCCCCCAGGGCAGGTGAAAAACTGTTTTTT
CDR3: CASSLVPPRAGEKLFF

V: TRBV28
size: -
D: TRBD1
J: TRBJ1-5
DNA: TGTGCCAGCAGTTTGACAGGGAGCAATCAGCCCCAGCATTTT
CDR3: CASSLTGSNQPQHF

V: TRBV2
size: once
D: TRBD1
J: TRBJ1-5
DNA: TGTGCCAGCAGGGCAACAGGGGGCAACCAGCCCCAGCATTTT
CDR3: CASRATGGNQPQHF

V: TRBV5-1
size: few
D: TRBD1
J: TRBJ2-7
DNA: TGCGCCAGCAGCTTCTTTTCCGGGACAGGGGGCGACGAGCAGTACTTC
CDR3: CASSFFSGTGGDEQYF

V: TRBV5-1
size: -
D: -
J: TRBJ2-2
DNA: TGCGCCAGCAGCTTGGAAGGCGGCGGAAACACCGGGGAGCTGTTTTTT
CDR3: CASSLEGGGNTGELFF

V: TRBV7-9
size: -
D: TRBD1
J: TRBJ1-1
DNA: TGTGCCAGCAGTTTCCAAGGCAGGGGGACCACTGAAGCTTTCTTT
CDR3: CASSFQGRGTTEAFF

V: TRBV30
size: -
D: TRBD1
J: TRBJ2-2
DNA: TGTGCCTGGAGTGCCAGGGGGTACGGGGAGCTGTTTTTT
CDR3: CAWSARGYGELFF

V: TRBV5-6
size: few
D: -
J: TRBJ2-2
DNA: TGTGCCAGCAGCTATACAGTCAGCGGGGAGCTGTTTTTT
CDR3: CASSYTVSGELFF

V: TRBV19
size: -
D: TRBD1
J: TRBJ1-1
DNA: TGTGCCAGTAGCCCCGTAGGGGGCATGAACACTGAAGCTTTCTTT
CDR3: CASSPVGGMNTEAFF

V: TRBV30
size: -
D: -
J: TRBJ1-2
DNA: TGTGCCTGGTCCGGGGGGGGAGTTAATGGCTACACCTTC
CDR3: CAWSGGGVNGYTF

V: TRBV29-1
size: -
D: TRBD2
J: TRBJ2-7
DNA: TGCAGCGTTCTTGGGGGGGTCCGCTCCTACGAGCAGTACTTC
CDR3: CSVLGGVRSYEQYF

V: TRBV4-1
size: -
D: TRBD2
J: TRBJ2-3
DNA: TGCGCCAGCAGCCAGATTGGTAGCGGGGGGGCCAAAGATACGCAGTATTTT
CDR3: CASSQIGSGGAKDTQYF

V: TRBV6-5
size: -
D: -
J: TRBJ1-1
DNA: TGTGCCAGCAGCCACAACGCGGGAACTGAAGCTTTCTTT
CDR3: CASSHNAGTEAFF

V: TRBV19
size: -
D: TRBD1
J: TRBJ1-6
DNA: TGTGCCAGTAGTATCCAGGGGGCAAATTCACCCCTCCACTTT
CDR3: CASSIQGANSPLHF

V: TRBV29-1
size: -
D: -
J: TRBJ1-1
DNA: TGCAGCGTCAGAGGGAACACTGAAGCTTTCTTT
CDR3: CSVRGNTEAFF

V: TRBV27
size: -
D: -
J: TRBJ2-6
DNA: TGTGCCAGCAGCTTCCAGGGGAGGGCTGGGGCCAACGTCCTGACTTTC
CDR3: CASSFQGRAGANVLTF

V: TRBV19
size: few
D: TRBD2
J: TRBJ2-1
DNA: TGTGCCAGTGCTCTTCTAGCGGGGGACCGGGATGAGCAGTTCTTC
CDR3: CASALLAGDRDEQFF

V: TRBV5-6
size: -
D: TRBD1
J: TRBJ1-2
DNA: TGTGCCAGCAGCTTGACAGGGGGTAACTTCAACTATGGCTACACCTTC
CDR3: CASSLTGGNFNYGYTF

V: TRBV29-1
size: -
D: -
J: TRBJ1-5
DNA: TGCAGCGTTGGGGAGACTAGCAATCAGCCCCAGCATTTT
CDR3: CSVGETSNQPQHF

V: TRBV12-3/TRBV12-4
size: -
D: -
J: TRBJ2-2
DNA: TGTGCCAGCATCTCGTCCTACACCGGGGAGCTGTTTTTT
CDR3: CASISSYTGELFF

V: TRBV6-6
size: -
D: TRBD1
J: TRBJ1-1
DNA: TGTGCCAGCAGTCGCGGACAGGGGAACACTGAAGCTTTCTTT
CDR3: CASSRGQGNTEAFF

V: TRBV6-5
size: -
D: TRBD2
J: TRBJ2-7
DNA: TGTGCCAGCAGTTCGACTAGCGGGGGGGTAGCCTACGAGCAGTACTTC
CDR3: CASSSTSGGVAYEQYF

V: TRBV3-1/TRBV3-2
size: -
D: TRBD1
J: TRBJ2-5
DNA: TGTGCCAGCAGACAGGGGATAGGGGATTGGGAGACCCAGTACTTC
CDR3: CASRQGIGDWETQYF

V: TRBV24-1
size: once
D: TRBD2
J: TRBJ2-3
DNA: TGTGCCACCAGTGAGACTAGCGGGAGGGAAGATACGCAGTATTTT
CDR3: CATSETSGREDTQYF

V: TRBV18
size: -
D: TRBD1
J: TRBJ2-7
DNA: TGTGCCAGCTCCCCGCCGGGACAGGGACTCGACGAGCAGTACTTC
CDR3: CASSPPGQGLDEQYF

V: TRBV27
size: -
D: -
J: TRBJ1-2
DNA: TGTGCCAGCAGGGCGGGGGGCGGCTACACCTTC
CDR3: CASRAGGGYTF

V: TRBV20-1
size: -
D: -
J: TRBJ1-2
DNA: TGCAGTGCTAGTTTTTCCGGCTATGGCTACACCTTC
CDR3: CSASFSGYGYTF

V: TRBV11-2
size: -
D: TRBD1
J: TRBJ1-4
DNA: TGTGCCAGCAGCTTAGCAGGGGGCGGTGAAAAACTGTTTTTT
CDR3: CASSLAGGGEKLFF

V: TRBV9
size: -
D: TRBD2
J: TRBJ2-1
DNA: TGTGCCAGCAGCGACGGACTAGCGGTATACAATGAGCAGTTCTTC
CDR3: CASSDGLAVYNEQFF

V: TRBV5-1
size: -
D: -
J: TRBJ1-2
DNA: TGCGCCAGCAGCTTGGAAGGGGTGGATGGCTACACCTTC
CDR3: CASSLEGVDGYTF

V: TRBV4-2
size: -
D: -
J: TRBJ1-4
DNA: TGTGCCAGCAGTCGTAAGGACAGCCCAACTAATGAAAAACTGTTTTTT
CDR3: CASSRKDSPTNEKLFF

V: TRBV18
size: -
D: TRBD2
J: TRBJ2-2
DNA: TGTGCCAGCTCACCACCGGGACTAGCGGGAGTTTCCGGGGAGCTGTTTTTT
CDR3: CASSPPGLAGVSGELFF

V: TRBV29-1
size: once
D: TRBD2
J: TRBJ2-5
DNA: TGCAGCGGTCGGCGGGGGGGCGTGGAGACCCAGTACTTC
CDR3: CSGRRGGVETQYF

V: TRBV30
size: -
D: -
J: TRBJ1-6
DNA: TGTGCCTGGAGTGTTGGAGAGTCCAGTTCACCCCTCCACTTT
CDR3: CAWSVGESSSPLHF

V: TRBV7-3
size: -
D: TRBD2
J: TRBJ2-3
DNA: TGTGCCAGCAGCTTGGGGACTATTAGGAGCACAGATACGCAGTATTTT
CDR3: CASSLGTIRSTDTQYF

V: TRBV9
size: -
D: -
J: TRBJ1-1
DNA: TGTGCCAGCAGCGACAGGGAAGTGAACACTGAAGCTTTCTTT
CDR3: CASSDREVNTEAFF

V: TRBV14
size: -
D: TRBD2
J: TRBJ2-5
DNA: TGTGCCAGCAGCCAAGAGGAAAGGACTAGCGGGTGGGGAGAGACCCAGTACTTC
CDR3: CASSQEERTSGWGETQYF

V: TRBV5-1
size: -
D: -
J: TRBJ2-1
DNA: TGCGCCAGCCGGGGCGGGAACAGTGAGCAGTTCTTC
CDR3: CASRGGNSEQFF

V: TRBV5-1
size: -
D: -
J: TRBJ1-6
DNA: TGCGCCAGCAGCCTTCAGGGGAGTAATTCACCCCTCCACTTT
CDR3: CASSLQGSNSPLHF

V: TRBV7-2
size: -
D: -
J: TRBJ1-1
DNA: TGTGCCAGCAGCTTTGGGGCAGGACACACTGAAGCTTTCTTT
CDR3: CASSFGAGHTEAFF

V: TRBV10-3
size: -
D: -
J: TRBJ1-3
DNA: TGTGCCATCAATAGGGACACTGGAAACACCATATATTTT
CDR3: CAINRDTGNTIYF